This TCR beta chain was sequenced in a study of T cell repertoires in cytomegalovirus infection (dated by TCRdb to the late 2010s). Notes on the research overall: The peptide stimulations were aimed at well-studied HLA-B-restricted epitopes as well as recently identified HLA-C-restricted CMV epitopes, whose presentation resists viral immunomodulation. Because public TCR beta signatures pointed to carriage of CMV infection together with the matching HLA type, the HLA type of each donor mattered for the analysis.

This clonotype was detected many times. Its antigen has not been determined. Per-base qualities were not stored, and no clone one base away is much larger. Study-wide conclusions, independent of this receptor: Carriers of CMV infection plus the relevant HLA type were discriminated by the cumulative frequency of public TCR beta family members in the study cohort and in an independent 352-donor cohort. The ex vivo response was dominated by HLA-C-restricted CMV-specific TCR beta clonotypes, and the single most frequent clonotype in two of eight donors was supplied by these HLA-C-restricted clonotypes.

V and J are truncated by 0 bases and 8 bases respectively, leaving an intervening sequence of 19 bases. CDR1 and CDR2, looked up from the germline V gene, are SGHVS and FNYEAQ. From cysteine to phenylalanine, the CDR3 is 16 amino acids long. Solely the CDR3 DNA is kept, with 48 bases framed from the first base. According to the study, the label for this sample's treatment or condition signals: in vitro stimulation with specific CMV peptide epitopes to enrich CMV-specific T cells. Sequencing was performed on an Illumina HiSeq 1500. TCRdb reanalyzed the raw reads on its own, using fastp at Q25 for trimming and MiXCR for clone calling, and kept in-frame beta chains. Entries are consolidated by CDR3 protein sequence, retaining the most common genes and DNA. The sample includes about 900,000 distinct CDR3 sequences, with around 32% observed a single time. The ten largest account for roughly an eighth of the sample.

The sequence was obtained from a human donor in good health (CMV status not recorded). Some clones in this sample may be carry-over from other donors' samples. Sequenced material: cultured CD8+ T cells from PBMCs, taken from culture after CMV antigen stimulation. The receptor chain draws on TRBV7-6 and TRBJ1-2, with TRBD1 tentatively as D gene (6 bases match). This receptor carries the CDR3 CASSLAVNGGQGGYTF. The nucleotide sequence reads as follows: TGTGCCAGCAGCTTAGCAGTGAATGGGGGACAAGGAGGCTACACCTTC.